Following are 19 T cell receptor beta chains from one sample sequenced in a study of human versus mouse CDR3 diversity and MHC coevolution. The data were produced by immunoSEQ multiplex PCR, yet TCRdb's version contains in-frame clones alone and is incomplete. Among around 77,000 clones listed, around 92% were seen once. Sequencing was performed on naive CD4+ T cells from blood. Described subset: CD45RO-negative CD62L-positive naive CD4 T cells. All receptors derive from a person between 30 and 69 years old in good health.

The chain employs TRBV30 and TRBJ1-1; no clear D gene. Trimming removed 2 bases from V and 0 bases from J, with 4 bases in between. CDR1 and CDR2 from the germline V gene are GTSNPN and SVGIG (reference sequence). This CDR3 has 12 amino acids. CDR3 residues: CAWSIVNTEAFF. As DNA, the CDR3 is TGTGCCTGGAGTATAGTGAACACTGAAGCTTTCTTT.

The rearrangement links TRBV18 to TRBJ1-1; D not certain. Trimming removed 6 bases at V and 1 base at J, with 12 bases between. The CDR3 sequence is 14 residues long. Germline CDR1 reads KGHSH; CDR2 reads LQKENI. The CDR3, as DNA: TGTGCCAGCTCCCTCCCGGGTCCGAACACTGAAGCTTTCTTT. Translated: CASSLPGPNTEAFF.

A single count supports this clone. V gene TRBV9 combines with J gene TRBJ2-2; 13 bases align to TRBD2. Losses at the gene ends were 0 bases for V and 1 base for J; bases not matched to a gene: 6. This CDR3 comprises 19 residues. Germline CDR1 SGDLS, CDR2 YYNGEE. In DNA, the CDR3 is TGTGCCAGCAGCGTAGGTCGACTAGCGGGGGGCCGGAACACCGGGGAGCTGTTTTTT. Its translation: CASSVGRLAGGRNTGELFF.

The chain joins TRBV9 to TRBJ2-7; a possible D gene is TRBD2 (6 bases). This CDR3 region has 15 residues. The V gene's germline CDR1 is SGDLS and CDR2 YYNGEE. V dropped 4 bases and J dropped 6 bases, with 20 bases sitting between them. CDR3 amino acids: CASSPGGVSGVEQYF. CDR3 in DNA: TGTGCCAGCAGCCCCGGCGGGGTCTCGGGGGTCGAGCAGTACTTC.

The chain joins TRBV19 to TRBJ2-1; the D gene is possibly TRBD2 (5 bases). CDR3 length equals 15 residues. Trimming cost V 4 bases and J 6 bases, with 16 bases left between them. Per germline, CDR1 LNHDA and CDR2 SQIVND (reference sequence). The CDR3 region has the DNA TGTGCCAGTAGTACGAGGGAAATCCCTATCAATGAGCAGTTCTTC. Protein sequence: CASSTREIPINEQFF.

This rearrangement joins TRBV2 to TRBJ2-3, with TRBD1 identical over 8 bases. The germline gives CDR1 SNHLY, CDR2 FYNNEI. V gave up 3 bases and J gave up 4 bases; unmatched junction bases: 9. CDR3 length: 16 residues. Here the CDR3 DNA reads TGTGCCAGCAGTGATAACGGCAGGGGGCTTTCAGATACGCAGTATTTT. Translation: CASSDNGRGLSDTQYF.

The CDR3 region has the DNA TGTGCCAGCAGCTTAGTAGGGGCTGTCGGGAGACACTCTGGAAACACCATATATTTT. Protein: CASSLVGAVGRHSGNTIYF. The chain carries TRBV7-8 and TRBJ1-3; a weak D match, TRBD1 (5 bases). The CDR3 sequence is 19 residues long. V was pared by 1 base and J by 0 bases, with 19 bases between. Germline CDR1 SGHVS, CDR2 FQNEAQ.

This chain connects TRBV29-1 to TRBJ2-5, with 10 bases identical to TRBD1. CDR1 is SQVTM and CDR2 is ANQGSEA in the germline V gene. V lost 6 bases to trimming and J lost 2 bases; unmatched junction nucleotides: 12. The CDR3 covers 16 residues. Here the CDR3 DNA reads TGCAGCGTCCTAAACCGGGACAGGGGCGCTCAAGAGACCCAGTACTTC. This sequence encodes CSVLNRDRGAQETQYF.

For the CDR3, the DNA is TGTGCCAGCAGTGAGAGCAATGAGCAGTTCTTC. Translated, it gives CASSESNEQFF. The chain carries TRBV2 and TRBJ2-1; D ambiguous. Germline V CDR1 and CDR2: SNHLY, FYNNEI. The V end lost 3 bases, the J end lost 6 bases, and 3 bases lay between the germline ends. The CDR3 consists of 11 residues.

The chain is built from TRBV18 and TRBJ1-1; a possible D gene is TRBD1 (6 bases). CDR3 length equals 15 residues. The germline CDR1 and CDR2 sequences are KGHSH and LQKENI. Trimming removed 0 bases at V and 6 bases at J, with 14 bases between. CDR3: CASSPPNRVSSEAFF. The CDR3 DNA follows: TGTGCCAGCTCACCACCGAACAGGGTATCGTCTGAAGCTTTCTTT. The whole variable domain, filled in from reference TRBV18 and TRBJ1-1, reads NAGVMQNPRHLVRRRGQEARLRCSPMKGHSHVYWYRQLPEEGLKFMVYLQKENIIDESGMPKERFSAEFPKEGPSILRIQQVVRGDSAAYFCASSPPNRVSSEAFFGQGTRLTVV.

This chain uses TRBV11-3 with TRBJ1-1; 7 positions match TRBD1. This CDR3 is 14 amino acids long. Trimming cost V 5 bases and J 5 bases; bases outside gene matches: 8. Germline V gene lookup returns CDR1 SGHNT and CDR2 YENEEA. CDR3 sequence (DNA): TGTGCCAGCAGCGTAAGGGGGCGGGATACTGAAGCTTTCTTT. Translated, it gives CASSVRGRDTEAFF. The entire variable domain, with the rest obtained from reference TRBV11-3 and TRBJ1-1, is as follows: EAGVVQSPRYKIIEKKQPVAFWCNPISGHNTLYWYLQNLGQGPELLIRYENEEAVDDSQLPKDRFSAERLKGVDSTLKIQPAELGDSAVYLCASSVRGRDTEAFFGQGTRLTVV.

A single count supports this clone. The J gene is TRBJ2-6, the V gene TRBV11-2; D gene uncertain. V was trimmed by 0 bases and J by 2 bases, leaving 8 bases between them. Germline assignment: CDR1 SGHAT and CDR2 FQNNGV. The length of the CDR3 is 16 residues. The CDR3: CASSLDRVAGANVLTF. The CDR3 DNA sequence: TGTGCCAGCAGCTTAGATCGGGTTGCTGGGGCCAACGTCCTGACTTTC.

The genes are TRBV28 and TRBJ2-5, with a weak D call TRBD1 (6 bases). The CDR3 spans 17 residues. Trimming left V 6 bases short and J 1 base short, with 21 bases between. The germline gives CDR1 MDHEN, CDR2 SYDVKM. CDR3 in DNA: TGTGCCAGCAGGGCTGGGACACCTGCCTTTGTCCAAGAGACCCAGTACTTC. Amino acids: CASRAGTPAFVQETQYF.

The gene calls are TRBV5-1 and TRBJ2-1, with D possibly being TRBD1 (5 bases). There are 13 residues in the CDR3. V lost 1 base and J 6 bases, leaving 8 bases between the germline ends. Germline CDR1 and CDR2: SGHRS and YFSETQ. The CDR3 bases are TGCGCCAGCAGCTTGCAGGGATCCAATGAGCAGTTCTTC. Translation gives CASSLQGSNEQFF.

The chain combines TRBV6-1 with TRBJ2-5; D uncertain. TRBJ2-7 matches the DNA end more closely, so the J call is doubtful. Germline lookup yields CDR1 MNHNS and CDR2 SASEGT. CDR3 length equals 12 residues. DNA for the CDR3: TGTGCCAGCAGTGAAATTGGTTACGAGCAGTACTTC. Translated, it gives CASSEIGYEQYF.

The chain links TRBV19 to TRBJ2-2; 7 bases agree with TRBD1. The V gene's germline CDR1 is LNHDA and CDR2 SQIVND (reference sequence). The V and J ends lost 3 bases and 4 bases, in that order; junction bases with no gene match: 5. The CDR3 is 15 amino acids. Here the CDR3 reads CASSMNRGSTGELFF. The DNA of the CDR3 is TGTGCCAGTAGTATGAACAGGGGAAGCACCGGGGAGCTGTTTTTT.

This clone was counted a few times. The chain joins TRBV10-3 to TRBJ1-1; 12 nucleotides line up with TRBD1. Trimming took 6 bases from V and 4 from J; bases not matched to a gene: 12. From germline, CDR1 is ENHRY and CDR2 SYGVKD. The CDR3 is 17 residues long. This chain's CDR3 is CAISAGQGASRTTEAFF. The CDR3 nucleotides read TGTGCCATCAGCGCGGGACAGGGGGCGTCGAGAACCACTGAAGCTTTCTTT.

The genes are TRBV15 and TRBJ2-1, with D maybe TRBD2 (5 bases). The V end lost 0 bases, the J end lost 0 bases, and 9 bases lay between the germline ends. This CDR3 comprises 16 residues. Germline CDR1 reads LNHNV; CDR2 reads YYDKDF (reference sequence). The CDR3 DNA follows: TGTGCCACCAGCAGAGAGGACTGGCTCTCCTACAATGAGCAGTTCTTC. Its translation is CATSREDWLSYNEQFF.

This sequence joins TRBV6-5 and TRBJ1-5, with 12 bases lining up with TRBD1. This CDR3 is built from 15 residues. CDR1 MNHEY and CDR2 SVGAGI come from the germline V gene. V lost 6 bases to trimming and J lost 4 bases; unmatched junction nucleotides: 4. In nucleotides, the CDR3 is TGTGCCAGCAGAAGGGACAGGGGGCTTAATCAGCCCCAGCATTTT. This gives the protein CASRRDRGLNQPQHF.